The next 32 T cell receptor beta chains were all read from a single sample in a study of blood T cell repertoires in COVID-19. The repertoire was sequenced with immunoSEQ multiplex PCR; TCRdb's copy has only in-frame clones and lacks some. The sample yields 250,000 to 300,000 clones, 88% seen once. The sample taken for sequencing was PBMCs or T cells enriched from blood (not recorded which). The source of these receptors is a woman aged 60-75 years in a cohort exposed to, infected with or recovered from COVID-19 (not recorded which).

The gene calls are TRBV28 and TRBJ2-7, with 11 nucleotides matching TRBD2. The V segment lost 6 bases and the J segment 4 bases; nucleotides outside the gene matches: 8. Germline CDR1 reads MDHEN; CDR2 reads SYDVKM. This CDR3 region has 15 residues. The CDR3 DNA reads TGTGCCAGCAGCAAAAACGGACTAGCGGGTTACGAGCAGTACTTC. Amino acids: CASSKNGLAGYEQYF.

The rearrangement links TRBV11-3 to TRBJ2-7; D gene unclear. The germline V gene encodes CDR1 SGHNT and CDR2 YENEEA. CDR3 length equals 17 residues. V was cut by 7 bases and J by 2 bases, with 24 bases left in between. CDR3 coding DNA: TGTGCCAGCATCCACCCTTTGCAGCGTTTTATCCCCTACGAGCAGTACTTC. Protein sequence: CASIHPLQRFIPYEQYF.

In this sample, this clone turned up a few times. This rearrangement joins TRBV27 to TRBJ2-2, with a weak D call TRBD1 (6 bases). Trimming stripped 2 bases from V and 0 bases from J, with 7 bases between. The length of the CDR3 is 15 residues. Per the germline V gene, CDR1 is MNHEY and CDR2 is SMNVEV (reference sequence). Here the CDR3 reads CASSLTGTNTGELFF. CDR3 in DNA: TGTGCCAGCAGTTTAACAGGGACGAACACCGGGGAGCTGTTTTTT.

The V and J genes are TRBV9 and TRBJ2-3; 8 bases map to TRBD1. The V gene's germline CDR1 is SGDLS and CDR2 YYNGEE. This CDR3 has 17 residues. Germline trimming cut 4 bases from V and 0 bases from J; bases unmatched to any gene: 10. The CDR3 nucleotides are TGTGCCAGCAGCATCCCCCAGGGGGCAGGTAGCACAGATACGCAGTATTTT. This codes for CASSIPQGAGSTDTQYF.

The chain joins TRBV2 to TRBJ1-2, with 8 bases identical to TRBD1. The germline V gene encodes CDR1 SNHLY and CDR2 FYNNEI. The CDR3 contains 14 residues. J was trimmed by 6 bases and V by 6 bases; bases with no gene match: 9. The CDR3 DNA is TGTGCCAGCAGAGCTGGACAGGGTTATAATGGCTACACCTTC. This codes for CASRAGQGYNGYTF.

The chain recombines TRBV19 with TRBJ2-2, with TRBD1 matching over 10 bases. In germline, CDR1 is LNHDA, CDR2 SQIVND (reference sequence). J was trimmed by 6 bases and V by 3 bases; bases with no gene match: 7. The length of the CDR3 is 16 residues. In nucleotides, the CDR3 is TGTGCCAGTAGTATTGGTGACAGGGGGCTTTCCGGGGAGCTGTTTTTT. Translated, it gives CASSIGDRGLSGELFF.

The chain has TRBV28 and TRBJ1-1; TRBD1 matches 9 bases. From germline, CDR1 is MDHEN and CDR2 SYDVKM. The V segment lost 3 bases and the J segment 3 bases; nucleotides outside the gene matches: 5. This CDR3 spans 15 amino acids. The DNA for the CDR3 is TGTGCCAGCAGTTTTACAGGGGGCGGGGACACTGAAGCTTTCTTT. It translates to CASSFTGGGDTEAFF.

V gene TRBV7-2 combines with J gene TRBJ2-3, with unresolved D. The germline V gene encodes CDR1 SGHTA and CDR2 FQGNSA. V gave up 3 bases and J gave up 5 bases, with 6 bases separating them. The length of the CDR3 is 12 residues. This CDR3 is CASSLYIDTQYF. The CDR3 DNA reads as TGTGCCAGCAGCTTGTACATAGATACGCAGTATTTT.

This sequence joins TRBV4-2 and TRBJ2-3, with D possibly matching TRBD2 (6 bases). This CDR3 is built from 16 residues. Germline values: CDR1 LGHNA, CDR2 YNFKEQ. Trimming cost V 4 bases and J 4 bases, with 18 bases left between them. The CDR3 DNA reads as TGTGCCAGCAGCCCATTTATCGGGAGAGGGTCAGATACGCAGTATTTT. Its translation is CASSPFIGRGSDTQYF.

The rearrangement uses TRBV6-6 and TRBJ2-1; 8 bases fit TRBD2. CDR1 is MNHNY, CDR2 SVGAGI, per germline (reference sequence). Unmatched junction bases numbered 1, after V lost 7 bases and J lost 2 bases. The CDR3 is made up of 13 amino acids. DNA for the CDR3: TGTGCCAGCAAGGGACTAGCCTACAATGAGCAGTTCTTC. This encodes CASKGLAYNEQFF.

Turning to this clone: A read error may account for a junction end that differs from germline. The genes are TRBV7-2 and TRBJ2-3; D not resolved. This CDR3 is 12 amino acids long. Germline CDR1 reads SGHTA; CDR2 reads FQGNSA. The CDR3 region is CASSLTTVTQYF. As DNA, the CDR3 is TGTGCCAGCAGCTTAACAACAGTTACGCAGTATTTT.

V and J are TRBV6-2 or TRBV6-3 and TRBJ1-2; 8 bases map to TRBD1. V dropped 4 bases and J dropped 4; count of bases not matched to a gene: 8. The CDR3 totals 15 residues. CDR1 MNHEY and CDR2 SVGEGT come from the germline V gene. The CDR3 protein is CASSSPGTGRYGYTF. The CDR3 nucleotides read TGTGCCAGCAGTTCACCCGGGACAGGTCGCTATGGCTACACCTTC.

V gene TRBV30 combines with J gene TRBJ2-3; perhaps TRBD2 as D (6 bases). Per germline, CDR1 GTSNPN and CDR2 SVGIG (reference sequence). V was clipped by 2 bases and J by 0 bases, with 9 bases between them. The CDR3 loop spans 14 amino acids. As DNA, the CDR3 is TGTGCCTGGAGTAGGGCGGGGAGCACAGATACGCAGTATTTT. Protein product: CAWSRAGSTDTQYF.

V and J are TRBV27 and TRBJ1-5; TRBD1 is a possible D gene (5 bases). This CDR3 has 15 amino acids. Trimming left V 4 bases short and J 0 bases short, with 10 bases between. The germline CDR1 and CDR2 sequences are MNHEY and SMNVEV (reference sequence). DNA for the CDR3: TGTGCCAGCAGTTCGACAGCTTATAGCAATCAGCCCCAGCATTTT. This sequence encodes CASSSTAYSNQPQHF.

This CDR3 reads CASSQTSGSTKNIQYF. The CDR3 DNA sequence: TGTGCCAGCAGCCAAACTAGCGGGAGTACCAAAAACATTCAGTACTTC. The genes are TRBV6-2 or TRBV6-3 and TRBJ2-4; 11 nucleotides agree with TRBD2. The ends lost 6 bases at V and 2 bases at J; junction bases unmatched: 6. Germline-derived CDR1 and CDR2 are MNHEY and SVGEGT. CDR3 length: 16 amino acids.

This chain links TRBV20-1 with TRBJ1-1, with unresolved D. V was trimmed by 3 bases and J by 3 bases, leaving 11 bases between them. The CDR3 has 13 amino acids. Looked up from germline, CDR1 is DFQATT and CDR2 is SNEGSKA (reference sequence). The CDR3 protein is CSASYGLYTEAFF. The CDR3 nucleotides are TGCAGTGCTAGTTACGGGTTGTACACTGAAGCTTTCTTT.

The V call is TRBV5-1, the J call TRBJ1-6; TRBD1 agrees at 9 bases. Germline CDR1 SGHRS, CDR2 YFSETQ. Trimming cost V 4 bases and J 11 bases; bases outside gene matches: 7. The CDR3 covers 14 residues. CDR3 residues: CASSRGTGRTPLHF. The DNA for the CDR3 is TGCGCCAGCAGCCGCGGGACAGGGAGAACACCCCTCCACTTT.

This clone was picked up one time. This chain connects TRBV14 to TRBJ2-7; 11 bases line up with TRBD2. This CDR3 has 16 residues. Per the germline V gene, CDR1 is SGHDN and CDR2 is FVKESK. After removal of 1 base from V and 4 bases from J, the junction contained 6 bases not matched to a gene. This chain's CDR3 is CASSQVAGTSGYEQYF. The CDR3, as DNA: TGTGCCAGCAGCCAAGTCGCTGGGACTAGCGGTTACGAGCAGTACTTC. Full variable domain (rest looked up from reference TRBV14 and TRBJ2-7): EAGVTQFPSHSVIEKGQTVTLRCDPISGHDNLYWYRRVMGKEIKFLLHFVKESKQDESGMPNNRFLAERTGGTYSTLKVQPAELEDSGVYFCASSQVAGTSGYEQYFGPGTRLTVT.

The chain recombines TRBV28 with TRBJ2-3; a possible D gene is TRBD2 (7 bases). The germline V gene has CDR1 MDHEN and CDR2 SYDVKM. V lost 3 bases, J lost 4 bases, and 11 bases lay in between. The CDR3 extends over 14 amino acids. Written as DNA, the CDR3 is TGTGCCAGCAGTTTTCGGGGGGCGGCAGATACGCAGTATTTT. Protein: CASSFRGAADTQYF.

The rearrangement joins TRBV30 to TRBJ1-2, with TRBD1 identical over 9 bases. Germline CDR1 is GTSNPN and CDR2 is SVGIG (reference sequence). J was trimmed by 3 bases and V by 3 bases; bases with no gene match: 5. This CDR3 comprises 14 residues. CDR3 DNA sequence: TGTGCCTGGAGCAGGACAGGGGTAGACTATGGCTACACCTTC. Translated, it gives CAWSRTGVDYGYTF.

The chain links TRBV6-2 or TRBV6-3 to TRBJ1-5, with D maybe TRBD1 (5 bases). Germline V lookup: CDR1 MNHEY, CDR2 SVGEGT. The CDR3 totals 16 residues. With 0 bases removed from V and 1 base from J, the gap between germline ends came to 10 bases. CDR3 residues: CASSYSSRGSNQPQHF. In nucleotides, the CDR3 is TGTGCCAGCAGTTACTCGAGCCGGGGGAGCAATCAGCCCCAGCATTTT.

The gene calls are TRBV3-1 (or the pseudogene TRBV3-2) and TRBJ1-2; D gene ambiguous. Looked up from germline, CDR1 is LGHDT and CDR2 is YNNKEL (reference sequence). This CDR3 contains 12 residues. V lost 0 bases, J lost 13 bases, and 12 bases lay in between. The CDR3 protein is CASSQDVRHPTF. CDR3 in DNA: TGTGCCAGCAGCCAAGATGTGAGACATCCCACCTTC.

This rearrangement joins TRBV28 to TRBJ2-2, with D possibly TRBD2 on 5 matching bases. The germline V gene has CDR1 MDHEN and CDR2 SYDVKM. V was shortened by 6 bases and J by 1 base, with 15 bases between the two germline ends. This CDR3 comprises 16 residues. CDR3 nucleotide sequence: TGTGCCAGCAGGGGAGCTAGGTTGTTGAACACCGGGGAGCTGTTTTTT. Translating it yields CASRGARLLNTGELFF.

This clone is a singleton in its sample. The chain has TRBV21-1 and TRBJ2-1; TRBD1, the table's D call, was not compared with the DNA. TRBV21-1 is listed as a pseudogene. The CDR3 is 14 amino acids. The DNA of the CDR3 is TGTGCCCCCCTCAGGGGGCAAGGCCACAATGAGCAGTTCTTC. This encodes CAPLRGQGHNEQFF.

This chain joins TRBV28 and TRBJ1-2; D not certain. V lost 6 bases and J 4 bases, leaving 9 bases between the germline ends. CDR3 length: 12 amino acids. The germline CDR1 and CDR2 sequences are MDHEN and SYDVKM. The CDR3 protein is CASSQLIYGYTF. The CDR3 nucleotides are TGTGCCAGCAGCCAACTGATCTATGGCTACACCTTC.

The V call is TRBV7-9, the J call TRBJ1-1; a possible D gene is TRBD1 (5 bases). Trimming stripped 6 bases from V and 6 bases from J, with 14 bases between. The CDR3 length is 13 residues. Germline CDR1 and CDR2: SEHNR and FQNEAQ (reference sequence). The CDR3 is CASSWGPAPEAFF. CDR3 bases: TGTGCCAGCAGTTGGGGCCCTGCCCCTGAAGCTTTCTTT.

CDR3 DNA sequence: TGTGCCAGCAGTGAGTTTATAGGACAGGGAAAAACCGGGGAGCTGTTTTTT. It yields the protein CASSEFIGQGKTGELFF. V usage is TRBV25-1 and J usage is TRBJ2-2; 8 bases are shared with TRBD1. Germline V gene sequence: CDR1 MGHDK, CDR2 SYGVNS. J gave up 5 bases and V 3 bases, and 11 bases lay outside the gene matches. CDR3 length: 17 residues.

The CDR3 sequence: CASSGADYNEKLFF. CDR3 nucleotide sequence: TGTGCCAGCAGTGGGGCAGATTATAATGAAAAACTGTTTTTT. This chain connects TRBV2 to TRBJ1-4; D is uncertain. V was cut by 4 bases and J by 4 bases, with 10 bases left in between. The CDR3 is 14 residues long. The V gene's germline CDR1 is SNHLY and CDR2 FYNNEI.

CDR3 DNA sequence: TGTGCCAGCAGTTATGGACTAGCCGAAGGGGAGCAGTTCTTC. Translation: CASSYGLAEGEQFF. The J gene is TRBJ2-1, the V gene TRBV6-5; the match to TRBD2 covers 8 bases. The CDR3 consists of 14 residues. Germline CDR1 is MNHEY and CDR2 is SVGAGI. The junction had 8 bases not matched to a gene; V was cut back by 3 bases and J by 10 bases.

This chain links TRBV12-5 with TRBJ2-5, with no clear D. V lost 6 bases, J lost 2 bases, and 13 bases lay in between. Looked up from germline, CDR1 is LGHNT and CDR2 is FRNRAP. This CDR3 comprises 14 residues. CDR3 in amino acids: CASGERGAQETQYF. CDR3 sequence (DNA): TGTGCTAGTGGAGAGCGAGGAGCACAAGAGACCCAGTACTTC.

The chain carries TRBV11-2 and TRBJ2-1; possibly TRBD1 for D (5 bases). The CDR3 is 15 amino acids. The V gene's germline CDR1 is SGHAT and CDR2 FQNNGV. Deletions cut 5 bases from V and 2 bases from J, with 13 bases between. CDR3 loop: CASSISDSTYNEQFF. DNA of the CDR3: TGTGCCAGCAGCATCTCCGACAGTACCTACAATGAGCAGTTCTTC. The variable domain in full, with the rest retrieved from reference TRBV11-2 and TRBJ2-1, is EAGVAQSPRYKIIEKRQSVAFWCNPISGHATLYWYQQILGQGPKLLIQFQNNGVVDDSQLPKDRFSAERLKGVDSTLKIQPAKLEDSAVYLCASSISDSTYNEQFFGPGTRLTVL.

The chain has TRBV9 and TRBJ2-3; D remains ambiguous. V dropped 4 bases and J dropped 5 bases, with 17 bases sitting between them. From germline, CDR1 is SGDLS and CDR2 YYNGEE. This CDR3 comprises 15 residues. CDR3 protein: CASSPPGLSGDTQYF. Written as DNA, the CDR3 is TGTGCCAGCAGCCCGCCCGGCCTGTCAGGAGATACGCAGTATTTT.